Listed below are T cell receptor beta chains from one sample, sequenced in a study of beta chain features in type 1 diabetes. Repertoires were generated with immunoSEQ multiplex PCR, while TCRdb's copy carries only in-frame clones and drops some. This table holds some 45,000 clones, 66% found once. Sequenced: Tregs from blood. These receptors originate from a woman aged 18-29 years with type 1 diabetes. The CDR3 runs from the conserved cysteine through the conserved F or W. The D gene is left open where the match is weak. Some rows mark clone size as missing; the rest say once, few, many or name a class of expanded clone.

D gene	V gene	clone size	J gene	CDR3 protein	CDR3 DNA
TRBD2	TRBV28	.	TRBJ2-3	CASSLLGLAGADTQYF	TGTGCCAGCAGTTTGCTGGGACTAGCGGGAGCCGATACGCAGTATTTT
TRBD1	TRBV19	.	TRBJ2-7	CATSDRGEQYF	TGTGCCACGTCGGACAGGGGCGAGCAGTACTTC
TRBD2	TRBV7-2	.	TRBJ2-7	CASSPYHLTSGRAPEQYF	TGTGCCAGCAGCCCTTACCATTTAACTAGCGGGAGGGCCCCCGAGCAGTACTTC
.	TRBV15	.	TRBJ1-1	CATSQDTEAFF	TGTGCCACCAGCCAGGACACTGAAGCTTTCTTT
.	TRBV29-1	.	TRBJ2-3	CSVAEGGSTDTQYF	TGCAGCGTGGCAGAGGGCGGAAGCACAGATACGCAGTATTTT
TRBD2	TRBV27	.	TRBJ2-1	CASSGLAGYNEQFF	TGTGCCAGCAGCGGACTAGCGGGGTACAATGAGCAGTTCTTC
.	TRBV5-1	.	TRBJ2-1	CASSLDRTAYNEQFF	TGCGCCAGCAGCTTGGACAGGACCGCCTACAATGAGCAGTTCTTC
.	TRBV19	.	TRBJ2-5	CASSIPGLETQYF	TGTGCCAGTAGTATCCCAGGGTTGGAGACCCAGTACTTC
TRBD2	TRBV18	.	TRBJ2-1	CASSTLAPESYNEQFF	TGTGCCAGCTCCACACTAGCGCCGGAGTCCTACAATGAGCAGTTCTTC
.	TRBV19	.	TRBJ2-2	CASTRPSGTGELFF	TGTGCCAGTACCCGCCCTTCGGGCACCGGGGAGCTGTTTTTT
.	TRBV28	few	TRBJ1-5	CASSPPQGWEPQHF	TGTGCCAGCAGCCCTCCCCAGGGGTGGGAGCCCCAGCATTTT
.	TRBV19	few	TRBJ1-5	CASSSFRNQPQHF	TGTGCCAGTAGTTCCTTCCGTAATCAGCCCCAGCATTTT
.	TRBV2	.	TRBJ2-5	CASSGATRETQYF	TGTGCCAGCAGTGGAGCAACTCGGGAGACCCAGTACTTC
TRBD1	TRBV27	.	TRBJ2-7	CASSLDREAAEQYF	TGTGCCAGCAGTTTGGACAGGGAGGCGGCCGAGCAGTACTTC
.	TRBV18	.	TRBJ2-5	CASSGRPGEQYF	TGTGCCAGCTCCGGACGTCCTGGGGAGCAGTACTTC
.	TRBV7-2	.	TRBJ2-7	CASSLSPHTAYEQYF	TGTGCCAGCAGCTTAAGCCCTCATACGGCCTACGAGCAGTACTTC
TRBD1	TRBV7-8	.	TRBJ2-7	CASSWTGAGEQYF	TGTGCCAGCAGCTGGACAGGGGCGGGAGAGCAGTACTTC
.	TRBV5-1	.	TRBJ1-2	CASSFPRAGGYTF	TGCGCCAGCAGCTTCCCCAGGGCAGGTGGCTACACCTTC
.	TRBV7-2	.	TRBJ2-7	CASSINYEQYF	TGTGCCAGCAGCATAAACTACGAGCAGTACTTC
TRBD1	TRBV7-2	.	TRBJ2-7	CASSLNSDGQGAWYF	TGTGCCAGCAGCCTAAACAGTGACGGCCAGGGGGCTTGGTACTTC
TRBD1	TRBV5-1	.	TRBJ1-2	CASSTGTGMFGYTF	TGCGCCAGCAGTACCGGGACAGGGATGTTTGGCTACACCTTC
TRBD1	TRBV2	.	TRBJ1-5	CASRPTGSNQPQHF	TGTGCCAGCAGACCGACAGGGAGCAATCAGCCCCAGCATTTT
.	TRBV5-4	few	TRBJ2-3	CASSSRTVADTQYF	TGTGCCAGCAGCTCAAGGACAGTCGCAGATACGCAGTATTTT
.	TRBV29-1	few	TRBJ2-7	CSVVEGIDEQYF	TGCAGCGTTGTGGAGGGAATCGACGAGCAGTACTTC
.	TRBV7-9	.	TRBJ2-5	CASSLARGGKYF	TGTGCCAGCAGCTTAGCTCGGGGCGGGAAGTACTTC
.	TRBV5-1	.	TRBJ2-2	CASSLKLTGELFF	TGCGCCAGCAGCTTGAAACTGACCGGGGAGCTGTTTTTT
.	TRBV29-1	.	TRBJ2-7	CSVVGGQSYEQYF	TGCAGCGTTGTGGGGGGACAGAGCTACGAGCAGTACTTC
.	TRBV11-2	.	TRBJ2-7	CASSFTGSRSGPSYEQYF	TGTGCCAGCAGCTTTACTGGGTCGCGGTCAGGGCCGTCCTACGAGCAGTACTTC
.	TRBV19	.	TRBJ1-5	CASSIRRGGLRDQPQHF	TGTGCCAGTAGTATTCGAAGGGGGGGACTGAGGGATCAGCCCCAGCATTTT
.	TRBV7-8	few	TRBJ1-2	CASSLAANYGYTF	TGTGCCAGCAGCTTAGCCGCTAACTATGGCTACACCTTC
TRBD1	TRBV5-8	few	TRBJ1-4	CASSFKGQPYEKLFF	TGTGCCAGCAGCTTTAAGGGACAGCCCTATGAAAAACTGTTTTTT
.	TRBV28	few	TRBJ2-5	CASSFGGETQYF	TGTGCCAGCAGTTTCGGAGGGGAGACCCAGTACTTC
.	TRBV2	.	TRBJ2-2	CASRDSSISGELFF	TGTGCCAGCAGGGACAGTTCTATATCTGGGGAGCTGTTTTTT
.	TRBV5-6	.	TRBJ2-7	CASSLVGAEFYEQYF	TGTGCCAGCAGCTTGGTGGGGGCAGAATTCTACGAGCAGTACTTC